Presented here are 27 T cell receptor beta chains from one specimen sequenced in a study of cytomegalovirus exposure and HLA in healthy donors. The PCR was carried out with 60 Vbeta primers and 13 Jbeta primers. Measured with immunoSEQ multiplex PCR; TCRdb has only the in-frame clones, and not every one. The sample includes approximately 45,000 clones. The sequenced material came from PBMCs. Source of these receptors: a male donor in good health and CMV-seronegative.

The gene calls are TRBV18 and TRBJ2-7; 9 positions agree with TRBD2. The germline CDR1 and CDR2 sequences are KGHSH and LQKENI. CDR3 size: 15 residues. V trimming: 3 bases; J trimming: 0 bases; junction bases outside the gene matches: 3. DNA of the CDR3: TGTGCCAGCTCACCGAGCGGGGGGACCTCCTACGAGCAGTACTTC. Protein product: CASSPSGGTSYEQYF.

The chain couples TRBV9 to TRBJ2-3, with D perhaps matching TRBD1 (5 bases). Germline assignment: CDR1 SGDLS and CDR2 YYNGEE. This CDR3 contains 15 residues. Trimming removed 0 bases from V and 5 bases from J, with 13 bases in between. CDR3 region: CASSVDSGLQDTQYF. CDR3 DNA: TGTGCCAGCAGCGTAGACTCAGGGTTGCAAGATACGCAGTATTTT.

The gene calls are TRBV4-1 and TRBJ2-1; 8 nucleotides match TRBD2. This CDR3 spans 14 amino acids. V gave up 5 bases and J gave up 9 bases; unmatched junction bases: 9. Germline V gives CDR1 MGHRA, CDR2 YSYEKL. The CDR3 reads CASSKLGREGEQFF. The CDR3 DNA reads TGCGCCAGCAGCAAGCTGGGCCGGGAGGGTGAGCAGTTCTTC.

V gene TRBV11-2 combines with J gene TRBJ1-1; 7 nucleotides match TRBD1. The CDR3 runs to 12 residues. Trimming removed 5 bases from V and 8 bases from J; junction bases left unmatched: 5. The germline V gene has CDR1 SGHAT and CDR2 FQNNGV. CDR3 loop: CASSPDRVEAFF. The CDR3 DNA reads as TGTGCCAGCAGCCCTGACAGGGTCGAAGCTTTCTTT. The variable domain in full, with the rest retrieved from reference TRBV11-2 and TRBJ1-1, is EAGVAQSPRYKIIEKRQSVAFWCNPISGHATLYWYQQILGQGPKLLIQFQNNGVVDDSQLPKDRFSAERLKGVDSTLKIQPAKLEDSAVYLCASSPDRVEAFFGQGTRLTVV.

V gene TRBV10-3 combines with J gene TRBJ1-6, with 9 positions matching TRBD1. Losses at the gene ends were 7 bases for V and 8 bases for J; bases not matched to a gene: 15. The CDR3 length is 17 residues. Germline CDR1 reads ENHRY; CDR2 reads SYGVKD. This CDR3 reads CAIKPGQGLSIDSPLHF. The CDR3 nucleotides are TGTGCCATCAAACCGGGACAGGGCCTTTCGATTGATTCACCCCTCCACTTT.

This chain uses TRBV4-1 with TRBJ2-5; 7 nucleotides match TRBD2. Germline assignment: CDR1 MGHRA and CDR2 YSYEKL. CDR3 size: 14 residues. V lost 4 bases to trimming and J lost 1 base; unmatched junction nucleotides: 3. The CDR3 spells CASSPVAGQETQYF. CDR3 bases: TGCGCCAGCAGCCCCGTAGCGGGCCAAGAGACCCAGTACTTC.

The V and J genes are TRBV7-9 and TRBJ1-1, with no clear D. The V gene lost 5 bases and the J gene lost 3 bases, with 7 bases spanning the gap. This CDR3 comprises 12 residues. The germline gives CDR1 SEHNR, CDR2 FQNEAQ (reference sequence). The CDR3 DNA reads as TGTGCCAGCAGCATCGTCGACACTGAAGCTTTCTTT. This codes for CASSIVDTEAFF.

The chain uses TRBV2 and TRBJ1-2; D may be TRBD1 (6 bases). CDR3 length equals 12 residues. The V gene's germline CDR1 is SNHLY and CDR2 FYNNEI. V was pared by 6 bases and J by 6 bases, with 11 bases between. CDR3 sequence (DNA): TGTGCCAGCAGAGTTACAGGGAATGGCTACACCTTC. It codes for CASRVTGNGYTF.

The rearrangement links TRBV4-3 to TRBJ1-1; unclear D gene. Trimming pared 0 bases from V and 0 bases from J, leaving 8 bases between. Germline CDR1 is LGHNA and CDR2 is YSLEER. This CDR3 has 15 residues. The CDR3 loop is CASSQDSGLNTEAFF. The CDR3 nucleotides read TGCGCCAGCAGCCAAGACTCGGGATTGAACACTGAAGCTTTCTTT.

The CDR3 region is CATSREGGQPQHF. DNA of the CDR3: TGTGCCACCAGCAGGGAAGGGGGCCAGCCCCAGCATTTT. This chain joins TRBV15 and TRBJ1-5, with 7 bases that match TRBD1. This CDR3 spans 13 amino acids. Looked up from germline, CDR1 is LNHNV and CDR2 is YYDKDF (reference sequence). V dropped 3 bases and J dropped 7; count of bases not matched to a gene: 3.

The genes are TRBV7-2 and TRBJ2-2, with unresolved D. CDR1 SGHTA and CDR2 FQGNSA come from the germline V gene. This CDR3 contains 15 residues. Trimming took 5 bases from V and 6 from J, leaving 16 bases between them. The CDR3 loop reads CASSLGDFGAGELFF. The CDR3 DNA reads as TGTGCCAGCAGCCTCGGAGACTTTGGCGCCGGGGAGCTGTTTTTT.

This chain connects TRBV6-1 to TRBJ2-7, with TRBD1 identical over 12 bases. CDR1 and CDR2 from the germline V gene are MNHNS and SASEGT. The CDR3 has 14 residues. The J segment lost 6 bases and the V segment lost 6 bases, leaving 6 bases of the junction unmatched. In DNA form, the CDR3 reads TGTGCCAGCAGGGGGGACAGGGGGCGAGGCGAGCAGTACTTC. As protein: CASRGDRGRGEQYF.

V usage is TRBV7-8 and J usage is TRBJ1-3; 8 bases line up with TRBD1. The V and J ends lost 1 base and 8 bases, in that order; junction bases with no gene match: 4. Germline lookup yields CDR1 SGHVS and CDR2 FQNEAQ. The CDR3 contains 14 residues. The CDR3: CASSLVTGADTIYF. CDR3 nucleotide sequence: TGTGCCAGCAGCTTAGTGACAGGGGCGGACACCATATATTTT. Variable domain in full (rest from reference TRBV7-8 and TRBJ1-3): GAGVSQSPRYKVAKRGQDVALRCDPISGHVSLFWYQQALGQGPEFLTYFQNEAQLDKSGLPSDRFFAERPEGSVSTLKIQRTQQEDSAVYLCASSLVTGADTIYFGEGSWLTVV.

The chain employs TRBV5-1 and TRBJ2-5; perhaps TRBD2 as D (5 bases). The CDR3 extends over 15 amino acids. Trimming pared 4 bases from V and 1 base from J, leaving 14 bases between. CDR1 and CDR2 from the germline V gene are SGHRS and YFSETQ. The chain's CDR3 is CASSTDGLLQETQYF. CDR3 coding DNA: TGCGCCAGCAGCACTGACGGACTCCTCCAAGAGACCCAGTACTTC.

V is TRBV7-8 and J is TRBJ2-7, with 7 bases aligning to TRBD1. This CDR3 is built from 16 residues. The V gene end was trimmed by 0 bases and the J gene end by 2 bases; junction bases not matched to a gene: 7. CDR1 is SGHVS and CDR2 is FQNEAQ in the germline V gene. The CDR3 loop reads CASSLAQVQGTYEQYF. CDR3 coding DNA: TGTGCCAGCAGCTTAGCGCAAGTACAGGGGACCTACGAGCAGTACTTC.

This clone is labeled medium-sized based on frequency. Other nucleotide sequences from this sample produce the same CDR3. The chain combines TRBV7-9 with TRBJ1-5, with unresolved D. Deletions cut 3 bases from V and 2 bases from J, with 5 bases between. Germline lookup yields CDR1 SEHNR and CDR2 FQNEAQ (reference sequence). The CDR3 covers 13 residues. The CDR3 here is CASSFSGNQPQHF. DNA of the CDR3: TGTGCCAGCAGCTTCAGCGGCAATCAGCCCCAGCATTTT.

The V call is TRBV13, the J call TRBJ2-1; 10 nucleotides align to TRBD1. The germline CDR1 and CDR2 sequences are PRHDT and FYEKMQ (reference sequence). The CDR3 totals 15 residues. Trimming removed 6 bases from V and 7 bases from J; junction bases left unmatched: 9. The CDR3 loop reads CASRTTGTGVNEQFF. CDR3 in DNA: TGTGCCAGCAGGACGACCGGGACAGGGGTGAATGAGCAGTTCTTC.

The chain is built from TRBV6-5 and TRBJ2-7; no reliable D call. Germline V gives CDR1 MNHEY, CDR2 SVGAGI. CDR3 length: 15 amino acids. V gave up 0 bases and J gave up 0 bases, with 9 bases separating them. CDR3 nucleotide sequence: TGTGCCAGCAGTTACTCGAGTTCTTTCTCCTACGAGCAGTACTTC. Its translation is CASSYSSSFSYEQYF.

This chain joins TRBV29-1 and TRBJ2-5; possible D gene TRBD1, 6 bases. The CDR3 totals 14 residues. The V end lost 6 bases, the J end lost 4 bases, and 18 bases lay between the germline ends. Germline V lookup: CDR1 SQVTM, CDR2 ANQGSEA. In DNA form, the CDR3 reads TGCAGCGTCCGCCACCCCGGGACACGAGAGACCCAGTACTTC. Amino acids: CSVRHPGTRETQYF.

J is TRBJ1-2 and V is TRBV6-6; a possible D gene is TRBD1 (5 bases). V was cut by 9 bases and J by 3 bases, with 11 bases left in between. Germline CDR1 is MNHNY and CDR2 is SVGAGI (reference sequence). The CDR3 length is 12 residues. The CDR3 DNA follows: TGTGCCAGTGTGCAGGGCTACTATGGCTACACCTTC. It codes for CASVQGYYGYTF.

The rearrangement joins TRBV6-5 to TRBJ2-5, with TRBD2 as a possible D gene (6 bases). The V end was cut by 2 bases, the J end by 4 bases, with 14 bases between. This CDR3 has 15 amino acids. The germline gives CDR1 MNHEY, CDR2 SVGAGI. The DNA for the CDR3 is TGTGCCAGCAGTTACCCGAAGGAGGGCGGAGAGACCCAGTACTTC. Protein: CASSYPKEGGETQYF.

The gene calls are TRBV30 and TRBJ1-2, with TRBD1 matching over 7 bases. The trim removed 3 bases at V and 2 bases at J, leaving 0 bases unmatched. This CDR3 region has 12 residues. Germline-derived CDR1 and CDR2 are GTSNPN and SVGIG (reference sequence). The CDR3 region has the DNA TGTGCCTGGAGGGGACAGAACTATGGCTACACCTTC. Its translation: CAWRGQNYGYTF.

The chain has TRBV6-1 and TRBJ2-3; D call uncertain. The CDR3 sequence is 14 residues long. In germline, CDR1 is MNHNS, CDR2 SASEGT. V lost 0 bases and J lost 4, with 8 bases in between. Written as DNA, the CDR3 is TGTGCCAGCAGTGAAGCGGCTGGTGCAGATACGCAGTATTTT. This sequence encodes CASSEAAGADTQYF.

V is TRBV9 and J is TRBJ2-1; a possible D gene is TRBD2 (7 bases). The length of the CDR3 is 15 residues. The germline V gene encodes CDR1 SGDLS and CDR2 YYNGEE. V was pared by 0 bases and J by 4 bases, with 11 bases between. The CDR3 region has the DNA TGTGCCAGCAGCGTAGGAGGGGGGGCTTACAATGAGCAGTTCTTC. Translating gives CASSVGGGAYNEQFF.

The rearrangement joins TRBV5-6 to TRBJ2-7; 7 positions agree with TRBD2. J was trimmed by 3 bases and V by 4 bases; bases with no gene match: 10. CDR3 length equals 15 residues. In germline, CDR1 is SGHDT, CDR2 YYEEEE. Here the CDR3 reads CASSPGGGIVYEQYF. As DNA, the CDR3 is TGTGCCAGCAGCCCGGGGGGAGGGATCGTCTACGAGCAGTACTTC. The full variable domain, its missing parts supplied by reference TRBV5-6 and TRBJ2-7, is DAGVTQSPTHLIKTRGQQVTLRCSPKSGHDTVSWYQQALGQGPQFIFQYYEEEERQRGNFPDRFSGHQFPNYSSELNVNALLLGDSALYLCASSPGGGIVYEQYFGPGTRLTVT.

This rearrangement joins TRBV10-3 to TRBJ1-2; 7 nucleotides align to TRBD1. The V segment lost 0 bases and the J segment 4 bases; nucleotides outside the gene matches: 2. Germline CDR1 reads ENHRY; CDR2 reads SYGVKD. There are 14 residues in the CDR3. For the CDR3, the DNA is TGTGCCATCAGTGAGTCGGGGGACAGCTATGGCTACACCTTC. Residues: CAISESGDSYGYTF.

CDR3 sequence: CASSITVLNTEAFF. CDR3 bases: TGTGCCAGTAGTATAACGGTCCTGAACACTGAAGCTTTCTTT. V gene TRBV19 combines with J gene TRBJ1-1; D gene ambiguous. The V and J ends lost 2 bases and 0 bases respectively, with 7 bases between them. This CDR3 is built from 14 residues. CDR1 LNHDA and CDR2 SQIVND come from the germline V gene (reference sequence).